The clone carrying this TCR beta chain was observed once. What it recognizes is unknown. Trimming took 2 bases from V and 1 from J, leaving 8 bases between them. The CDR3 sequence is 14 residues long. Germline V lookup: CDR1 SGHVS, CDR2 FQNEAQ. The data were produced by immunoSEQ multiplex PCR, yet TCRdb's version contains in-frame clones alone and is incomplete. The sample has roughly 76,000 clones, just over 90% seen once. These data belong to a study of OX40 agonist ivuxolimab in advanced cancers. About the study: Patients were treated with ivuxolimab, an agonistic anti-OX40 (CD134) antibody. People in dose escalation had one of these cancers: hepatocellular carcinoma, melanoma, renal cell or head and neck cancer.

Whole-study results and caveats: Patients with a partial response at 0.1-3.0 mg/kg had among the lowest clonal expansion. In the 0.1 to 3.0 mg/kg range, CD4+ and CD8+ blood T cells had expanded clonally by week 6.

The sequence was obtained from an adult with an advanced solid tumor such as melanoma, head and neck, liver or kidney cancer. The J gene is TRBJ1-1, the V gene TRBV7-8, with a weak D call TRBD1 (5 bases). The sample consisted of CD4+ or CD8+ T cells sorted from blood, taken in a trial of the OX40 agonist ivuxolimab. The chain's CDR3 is CASSLQGENTEAFF. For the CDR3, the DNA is TGTGCCAGCAGCTTACAGGGCGAGAACACTGAAGCTTTCTTT.